This T cell receptor (beta chain) was retrieved from a study of metastatic and nonmetastatic thyroid tumors. Whole-study context: Across peripheral blood and tumor or nodule tissue samples taken from malignant and benign thyroid patients, the repertoires were compared with one another.

Thyroid surgery was performed in patients who had received no treatment beforehand. TCRdb ran MiXCR on the PCR reads. There are some 20,000 clones in the sample; roughly 14% occur only once, and around 19% lies in the top ten. The V segment lost 8 bases and the J segment 6 bases; nucleotides outside the gene matches: 13. Germline-derived CDR1 and CDR2 are MNHEY and SMNVEV (reference sequence). This CDR3 comprises 16 residues. This chain links TRBV27 with TRBJ2-2; 9 bases are shared with TRBD1. The receptor comes from a female donor with papillary thyroid cancer or a benign thyroid nodule (not recorded which). Some clones in this sample may be carry-over from other donors' samples. The sequenced material came from blood. In DNA, the CDR3 is TGTGCCAGCTCCGTGGACAGGGGCTCCAATCCCGGGGAGCTGTTTTTT. It codes for CASSVDRGSNPGELFF.